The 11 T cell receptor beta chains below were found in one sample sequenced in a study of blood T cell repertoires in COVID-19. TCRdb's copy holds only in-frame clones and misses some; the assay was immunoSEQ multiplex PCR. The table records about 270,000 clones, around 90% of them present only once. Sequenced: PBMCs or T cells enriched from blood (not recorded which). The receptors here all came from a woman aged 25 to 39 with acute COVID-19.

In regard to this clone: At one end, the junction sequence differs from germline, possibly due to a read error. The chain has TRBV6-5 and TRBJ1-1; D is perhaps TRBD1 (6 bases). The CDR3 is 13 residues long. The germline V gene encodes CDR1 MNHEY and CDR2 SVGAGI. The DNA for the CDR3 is TGCGAAAGCGGGAAGGGGGTAGGCACTGAAGCTTTCTTT. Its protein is CESGKGVGTEAFF.

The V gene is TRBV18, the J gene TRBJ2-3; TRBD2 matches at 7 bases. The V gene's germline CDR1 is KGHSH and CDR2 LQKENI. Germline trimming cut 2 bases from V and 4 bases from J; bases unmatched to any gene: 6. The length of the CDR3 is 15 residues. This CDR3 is CASSPSGIDPDTQYF. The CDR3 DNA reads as TGTGCCAGCTCACCAAGCGGGATCGATCCAGATACGCAGTATTTT.

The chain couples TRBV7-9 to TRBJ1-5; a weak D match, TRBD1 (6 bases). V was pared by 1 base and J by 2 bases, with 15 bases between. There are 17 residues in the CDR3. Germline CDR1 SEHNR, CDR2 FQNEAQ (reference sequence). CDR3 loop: CASSLEVQGDGNQPQHF. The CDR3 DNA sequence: TGTGCCAGCAGCTTAGAGGTACAGGGCGACGGCAATCAGCCCCAGCATTTT.

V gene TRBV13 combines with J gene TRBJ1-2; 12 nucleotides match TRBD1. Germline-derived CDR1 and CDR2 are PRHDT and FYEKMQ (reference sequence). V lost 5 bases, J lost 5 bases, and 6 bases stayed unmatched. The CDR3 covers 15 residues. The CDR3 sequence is CASSQGTGGKYGYTF. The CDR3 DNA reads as TGTGCCAGCAGCCAGGGGACAGGGGGCAAGTATGGCTACACCTTC.

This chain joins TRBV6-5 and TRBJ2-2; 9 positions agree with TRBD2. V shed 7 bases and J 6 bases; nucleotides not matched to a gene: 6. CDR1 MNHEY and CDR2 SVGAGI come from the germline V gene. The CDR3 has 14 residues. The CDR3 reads CASNQIAGAGELFF. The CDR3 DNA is TGTGCCAGCAACCAAATAGCGGGAGCCGGGGAGCTGTTTTTT.

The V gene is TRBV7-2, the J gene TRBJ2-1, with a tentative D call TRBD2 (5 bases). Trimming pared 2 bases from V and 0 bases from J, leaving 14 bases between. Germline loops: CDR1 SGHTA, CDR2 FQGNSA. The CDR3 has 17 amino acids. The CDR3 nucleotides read TGTGCCAGCAGCTTATATGCTAGCTGGAGCTCCTACAATGAGCAGTTCTTC. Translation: CASSLYASWSSYNEQFF.

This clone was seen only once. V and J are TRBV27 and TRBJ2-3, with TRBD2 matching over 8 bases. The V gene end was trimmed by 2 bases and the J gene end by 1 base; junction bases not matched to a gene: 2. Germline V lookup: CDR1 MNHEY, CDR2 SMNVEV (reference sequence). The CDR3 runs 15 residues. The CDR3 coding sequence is TGTGCCAGCAGTTTACTAGCGGGTCGCACAGATACGCAGTATTTT. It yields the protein CASSLLAGRTDTQYF.

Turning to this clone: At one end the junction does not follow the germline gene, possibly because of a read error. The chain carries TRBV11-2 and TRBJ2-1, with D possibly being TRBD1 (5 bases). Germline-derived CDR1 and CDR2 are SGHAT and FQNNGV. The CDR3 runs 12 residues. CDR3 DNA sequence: TGTGCCAGCAGCTTAGATCCGGACACCCCCCTCTTC. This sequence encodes CASSLDPDTPLF. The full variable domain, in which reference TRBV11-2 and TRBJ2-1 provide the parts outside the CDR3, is EAGVAQSPRYKIIEKRQSVAFWCNPISGHATLYWYQQILGQGPKLLIQFQNNGVVDDSQLPKDRFSAERLKGVDSTLKIQPAKLEDSAVYLCASSLDPDTPLFGPGTRLTVL.

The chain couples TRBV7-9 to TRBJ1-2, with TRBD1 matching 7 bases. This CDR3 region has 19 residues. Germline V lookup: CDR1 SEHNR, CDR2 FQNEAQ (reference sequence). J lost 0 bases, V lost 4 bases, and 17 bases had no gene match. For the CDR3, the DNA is TGTGCCAGCAGCTCCAGTCGGGACAGTTCCCGGGGTACTAACTATGGCTACACCTTC. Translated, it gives CASSSSRDSSRGTNYGYTF.

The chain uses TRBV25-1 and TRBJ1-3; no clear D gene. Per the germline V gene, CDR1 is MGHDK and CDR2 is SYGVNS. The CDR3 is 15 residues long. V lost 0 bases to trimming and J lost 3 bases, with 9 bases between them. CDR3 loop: CASSEYRADGNTIYF. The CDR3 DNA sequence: TGTGCCAGCAGTGAATATAGAGCCGATGGAAACACCATATATTTT.

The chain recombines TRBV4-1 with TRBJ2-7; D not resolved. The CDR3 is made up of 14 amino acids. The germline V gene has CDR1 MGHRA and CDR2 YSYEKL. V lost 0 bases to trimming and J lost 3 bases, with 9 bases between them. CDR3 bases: TGCGCCAGCAGCCAAGAGCGGCTAAACTACGAGCAGTACTTC. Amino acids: CASSQERLNYEQYF.